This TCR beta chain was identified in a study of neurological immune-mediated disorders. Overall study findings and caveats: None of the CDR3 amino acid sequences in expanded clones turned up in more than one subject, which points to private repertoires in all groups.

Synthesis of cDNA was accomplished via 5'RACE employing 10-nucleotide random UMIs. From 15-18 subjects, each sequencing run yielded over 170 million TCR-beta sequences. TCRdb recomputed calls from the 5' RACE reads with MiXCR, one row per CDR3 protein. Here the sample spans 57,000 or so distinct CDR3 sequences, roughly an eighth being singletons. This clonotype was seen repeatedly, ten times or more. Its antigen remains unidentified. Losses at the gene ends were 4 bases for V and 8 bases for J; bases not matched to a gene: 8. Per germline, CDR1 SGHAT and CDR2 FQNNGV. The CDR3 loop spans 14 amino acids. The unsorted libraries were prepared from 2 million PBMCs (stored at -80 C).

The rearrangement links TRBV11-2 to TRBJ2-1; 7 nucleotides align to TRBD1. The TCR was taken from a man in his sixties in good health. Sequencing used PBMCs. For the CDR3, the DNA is TGTGCCAGCAGCTCGACGACAGGGACCCATGAGCAGTTCTTC. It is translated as CASSSTTGTHEQFF.